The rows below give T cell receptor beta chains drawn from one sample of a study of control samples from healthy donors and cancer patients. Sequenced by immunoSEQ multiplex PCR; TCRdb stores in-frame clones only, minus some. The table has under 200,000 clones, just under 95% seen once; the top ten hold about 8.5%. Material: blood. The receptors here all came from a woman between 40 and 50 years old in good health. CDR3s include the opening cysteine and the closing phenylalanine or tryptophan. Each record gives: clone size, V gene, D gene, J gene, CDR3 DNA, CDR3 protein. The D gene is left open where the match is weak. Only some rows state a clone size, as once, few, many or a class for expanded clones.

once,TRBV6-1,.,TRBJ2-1,TGTGCCAGCAGTGAGTGGAGGAGCTCCTACAATGAGCAGTTCTTC,CASSEWRSSYNEQFF
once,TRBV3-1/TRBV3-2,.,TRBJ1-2,TGTGCCAGCAGCGCCGGGGGCTCGGTTGGCTACACCTTC,CASSAGGSVGYTF
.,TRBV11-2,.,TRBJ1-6,TGTGCCAGCAGCTTAGGGCTTGTTAATTCACCCCTCCACTTT,CASSLGLVNSPLHF
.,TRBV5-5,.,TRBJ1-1,TGTGCCAGCAGCTACCGTGGGGACACTGAAGCTTTCTTT,CASSYRGDTEAFF
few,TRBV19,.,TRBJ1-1,TGTGCCAGTCTTAACGGACGGCACACTGAAGCTTTCTTT,CASLNGRHTEAFF
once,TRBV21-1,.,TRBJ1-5,TGTGCCAGCAGGGTCCACGGGGGCAATCAGCCCCAGCATTTT,CASRVHGGNQPQHF
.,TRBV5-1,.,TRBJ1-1,TGCGCCAGCAGCATCCGGACATCTCGGGACACTGAAGCTTTCTTT,CASSIRTSRDTEAFF
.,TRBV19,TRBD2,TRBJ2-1,TGTGCCAGTAGTTTCAGACTAGCGGGATACAATGAGCAGTTCTTC,CASSFRLAGYNEQFF
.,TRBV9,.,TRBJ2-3,TGTGCCAGCAGCGCAACCGGGACTTCTAGCACAGATACGCAGTATTTT,CASSATGTSSTDTQYF
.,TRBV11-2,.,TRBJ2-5,TGTGCCAGCAGCTCCCAAACCGAGACTAGGGCGACCCAGTACTTC,CASSSQTETRATQYF
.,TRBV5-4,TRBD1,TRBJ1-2,TGTGCCAGCAGCTTGGCACAGGGGGCCATCTATGGCTACACCTTC,CASSLAQGAIYGYTF
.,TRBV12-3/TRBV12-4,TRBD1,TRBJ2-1,TGTGCCAGCAGTACAGGGGTCAATGAGCAGTTCTTC,CASSTGVNEQFF
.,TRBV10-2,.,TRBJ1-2,TGCGCCAGCAGTGTGACTATCGTGTGGGGGGATGGCTACACCTTC,CASSVTIVWGDGYTF
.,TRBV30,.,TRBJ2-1,TGTGCGGTTGACCCCCCACCACCGTTCTTC,CAVDPPPPFF
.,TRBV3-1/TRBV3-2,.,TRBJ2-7,TGTGCCAGCAGCCAACAGCGGGAGCAGTACTTC,CASSQQREQYF
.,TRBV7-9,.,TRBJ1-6,TGTGCCAGCAGCTTACCGGGGGGGAGGTCACCCCTCCACTTT,CASSLPGGRSPLHF
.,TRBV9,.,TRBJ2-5,TGTGCCAGCAGCGTAGGGGTTCGTCGGGACAACCGGCAAGAGACCCAGTACTTC,CASSVGVRRDNRQETQYF
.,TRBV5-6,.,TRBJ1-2,TGTGCCAGCAGCATCACAGGGACCCATGGCTACACCTTC,CASSITGTHGYTF
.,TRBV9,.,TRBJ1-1,TGTGCCAGCAGCGTATCCGAGGGTGAAGCTTTCTTT,CASSVSEGEAFF
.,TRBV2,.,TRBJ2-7,TGTGCCAGCAGTGATCTCAGACAGTTGAAAGCCTACGAGCAGTACTTC,CASSDLRQLKAYEQYF
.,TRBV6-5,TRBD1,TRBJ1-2,TGTGCCAGCAGTTACGGTTCCGGACAGGGCGACTATGGCTACACCTTC,CASSYGSGQGDYGYTF
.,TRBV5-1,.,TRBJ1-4,TGCGCCAGCAGCCCCGCCCTGGATACTGAAAAACTGTTTTTT,CASSPALDTEKLFF
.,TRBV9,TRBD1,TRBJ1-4,TGTGCCAGCAGCCCCCAGGGGGGATACGGTGAAAAACTGTTTTTT,CASSPQGGYGEKLFF
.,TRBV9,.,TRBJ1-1,TGTGCCAGCAGCGTAGTGGGAGGGTTCGGGACTGAAGCTTTCTTT,CASSVVGGFGTEAFF
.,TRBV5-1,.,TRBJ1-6,TGCGCCAGCAGCCTCCAGGGAGACAAATCCTCACCCCTCCACTTT,CASSLQGDKSSPLHF
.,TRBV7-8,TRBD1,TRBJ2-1,TGTGCCAGCAAGATACCGGGACAGGGCTACAATGAGCAGTTCTTC,CASKIPGQGYNEQFF
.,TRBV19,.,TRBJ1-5,TGTGCCAGTAGTCGGGACGGTTATCGGCCCCAGCATTTT,CASSRDGYRPQHF
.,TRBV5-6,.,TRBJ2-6,TGTGCCAGCAGCCTCAGGACGACTGGGGCCAACGTCCTGACTTTC,CASSLRTTGANVLTF
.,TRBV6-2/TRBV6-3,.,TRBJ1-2,TGTGCCAGCAGCGTTTCTAACTATGGCTACACCTTC,CASSVSNYGYTF
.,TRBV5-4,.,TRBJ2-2,TGTGCCAGCAGCCGATTCGCGGGCGGGGACACCGGGGAGCTGTTTTTT,CASSRFAGGDTGELFF
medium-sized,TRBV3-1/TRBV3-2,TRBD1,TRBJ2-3,TGTGCCAGCAGCCCCGGGACAGGGTTCACAGATACGCAGTATTTT,CASSPGTGFTDTQYF
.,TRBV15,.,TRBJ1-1,TGTGCCACCAGCAGAGATGCGCAGGGGAACACTGAAGCTTTCTTT,CATSRDAQGNTEAFF
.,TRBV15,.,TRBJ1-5,TGTGCCACCAGCAGAGATAGGGGGTATCAGCCCCAGCATTTT,CATSRDRGYQPQHF
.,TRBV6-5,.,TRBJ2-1,TGTGCCAGCAGTTACATTGGGTCCTACAATGAGCAGTTCTTC,CASSYIGSYNEQFF
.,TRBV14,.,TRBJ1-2,TGTGCCAGCAGCCAAGCGTCGGGGTTAGCAGATGGCTACACCTTC,CASSQASGLADGYTF
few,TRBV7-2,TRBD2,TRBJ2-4,TGTGCCAGCAGCTTAGCGGGGGGGACTCTCTACATTCAGTACTTC,CASSLAGGTLYIQYF
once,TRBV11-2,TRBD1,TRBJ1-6,TGTGCCAGCAGTATCACAGGGGGCCCATCTAATTCACCCCTCCACTTT,CASSITGGPSNSPLHF
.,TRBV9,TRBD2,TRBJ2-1,TGTGCCAGCAGCGTTCGCGGGGGGAGCTCCTACAATGAGCAGTTCTTC,CASSVRGGSSYNEQFF
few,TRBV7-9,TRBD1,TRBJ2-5,TGTGCCAGCAGCCCCGGGACAGCGTACCAAGAGACCCAGTACTTC,CASSPGTAYQETQYF